This T cell receptor (beta chain) was observed in a study of lymphopenia after photon versus proton radiotherapy (dated by TCRdb to the late 2010s). Background on the whole study: In patients with gastrointestinal tumors who developed high-grade lymphopenia, the study compared the immunological effects of photon radiation therapy with those of proton radiation therapy. The cohort included some 20 patients with gastrointestinal tumors who developed lymphopenia after receiving either photon or proton therapy. The study was designed to characterize how the impact on the immune system differs between the two radiation modalities.

A word on this clone: The specificity of this receptor is unknown. At one boundary the junction diverges from the germline segment, which might be a read error.

General findings and caveats noted by the study authors: During treatment, patients who received photon therapy lost naive T cells and TCR diversity and gained effector/memory populations, whereas patients who received proton therapy remained relatively stable. After the lymphocyte count nadir, photon-treated repertoires showed oligoclonal expansion, especially of CD8+ Temra cells, which drove the drop in diversity. The survival association was examined only in patients who died, and the authors described better survival with proton therapy as a possibility, not as a demonstrated result. Among patients across the cohort who died, overall survival time showed an inverse correlation with a larger post-nadir drop in TCR diversity.

Sequences LNHNV (CDR1) and YYDKDF (CDR2) are obtained from the germline V gene (reference sequence). From the cysteine through the phenylalanine, the CDR3 covers 14 amino acids. The sequence is cut down to CDR3 DNA, 42 bases in frame from base 1. The library was obtained by the immunoSEQ multiplex PCR assay. T cell repertoires were profiled by deep sequencing of rearranged TCR beta loci, alongside multiparametric flow cytometry. Not all clones reach the TCRdb copy of this immuneACCESS table, which keeps in-frame sequences only. Checked studies attribute under half of the gap to unresolved V genes and leave the rest unexplained. This sample comprises tens of thousands of clones, over 70% of them detected only once. The biggest ten clones account for over 1.3% of the sample.

The TCR sequence derives from a man aged 55 to 70 with pancreatic cancer. This material consisted of peripheral blood, taken from a patient treated with proton-based radiotherapy. The V gene is TRBV15 and the J gene is TRBJ1-5; the D gene is perhaps TRBD1, from 5 matching bases. The CDR3 region has the sequence CATNREMGGQPQHF. The nucleotide sequence reads as follows: TGTGCCACCAACAGAGAAATGGGGGGACAGCCCCAGCATTTT.